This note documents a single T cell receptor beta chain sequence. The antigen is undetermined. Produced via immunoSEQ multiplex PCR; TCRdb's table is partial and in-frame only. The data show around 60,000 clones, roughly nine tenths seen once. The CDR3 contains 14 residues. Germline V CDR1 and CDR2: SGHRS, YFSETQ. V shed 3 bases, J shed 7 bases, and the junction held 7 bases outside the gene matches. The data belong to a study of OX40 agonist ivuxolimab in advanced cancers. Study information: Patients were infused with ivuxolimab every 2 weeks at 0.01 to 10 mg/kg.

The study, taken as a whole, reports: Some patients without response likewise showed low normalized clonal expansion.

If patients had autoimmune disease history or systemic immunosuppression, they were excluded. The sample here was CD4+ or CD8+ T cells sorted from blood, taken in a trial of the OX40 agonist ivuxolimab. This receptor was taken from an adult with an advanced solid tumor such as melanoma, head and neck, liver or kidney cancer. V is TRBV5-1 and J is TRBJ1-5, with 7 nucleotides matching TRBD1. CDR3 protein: CASSWEGAGQPQHF. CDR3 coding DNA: TGCGCCAGCAGCTGGGAGGGGGCGGGACAGCCCCAGCATTTT.